The next 22 T cell receptor beta chains were all read from a single sample in a study of T cell changes during pregnancy in multiple sclerosis. Method: immunoSEQ multiplex PCR; TCRdb's copy keeps in-frame clones and lacks some. The table records 58,000 or so clones, around 92% of them present only once. The specimen was peripheral blood, collected in the first trimester of pregnancy. These receptors originate from a female donor with multiple sclerosis, enrolled in a pregnancy study.

This clone was counted between two and nine times. This chain links TRBV29-1 with TRBJ2-5; D not resolved. Trimming took 1 base from V and 5 from J, leaving 8 bases between them. Germline lookup yields CDR1 SQVTM and CDR2 ANQGSEA. This CDR3 has 12 amino acids. The CDR3 here is CSVEAFGETQYF. Here the CDR3 DNA reads TGCAGCGTTGAAGCCTTTGGCGAGACCCAGTACTTC. The variable domain in full, completed from reference TRBV29-1 and TRBJ2-5, reads SAVISQKPSRDICQRGTSLTIQCQVDSQVTMMFWYRQQPGQSLTLIATANQGSEATYESGFVIDKFPISRPNLTFSTLTVSNMSPEDSSIYLCSVEAFGETQYFGPGTRLLVL.

The V call is TRBV4-3, the J call TRBJ2-4, with 9 bases identical to TRBD1. Trimming at V came to 4 bases and at J to 8 bases, leaving 6 bases not matched to a gene. Germline CDR1 reads LGHNA; CDR2 reads YSLEER. The CDR3 extends over 14 amino acids. The CDR3 reads CASSPRQGGDIQYF. CDR3 sequence (DNA): TGCGCCAGCAGCCCGCGACAGGGGGGTGACATTCAGTACTTC.

The chain is built from TRBV7-6 and TRBJ2-5; TRBD2 aligns across 14 bases. This CDR3 contains 17 residues. The J segment lost 7 bases and the V segment lost 5 bases, leaving 12 bases of the junction unmatched. Per the germline V gene, CDR1 is SGHVS and CDR2 is FNYEAQ. The CDR3 DNA follows: TGTGCCAGCAGCCCATCGCGAGGGACTAGCGGGAGCGGGACCCAGTACTTC. Residues: CASSPSRGTSGSGTQYF. The whole variable domain, filled in from reference TRBV7-6 and TRBJ2-5, reads GAGVSQSPRYKVTKRGQDVALRCDPISGHVSLYWYRQALGQGPEFLTYFNYEAQQDKSGLPNDRFSAERPEGSISTLTIQRTEQRDSAMYRCASSPSRGTSGSGTQYFGPGTRLLVL.

The chain uses TRBV7-2 and TRBJ2-5; a weak D match, TRBD1 (5 bases). V lost 1 base to trimming and J lost 7 bases, with 13 bases between them. This CDR3 region has 14 residues. Germline V gives CDR1 SGHTA, CDR2 FQGNSA. CDR3 coding DNA: TGTGCCAGCAGCTTAGAGGGGAAGGGCCTGACCCAGTACTTC. Encoded protein: CASSLEGKGLTQYF. The entire variable domain, with the rest obtained from reference TRBV7-2 and TRBJ2-5, is as follows: GAGVSQSPSNKVTEKGKDVELRCDPISGHTALYWYRQSLGQGLEFLIYFQGNSAPDKSGLPSDRFSAERTGGSVSTLTIQRTQQEDSAVYLCASSLEGKGLTQYFGPGTRLLVL.

The chain combines TRBV7-3 with TRBJ2-5; TRBD2 agrees at 10 bases. The CDR3 length is 15 residues. J gave up 5 bases and V 3 bases, and 6 bases lay outside the gene matches. CDR1 SGHTA and CDR2 FQGTGA come from the germline V gene. The CDR3: CASSLASGSGETQYF. The CDR3 region has the DNA TGTGCCAGCAGCTTGGCTAGCGGGAGTGGTGAGACCCAGTACTTC. The full variable domain, in which reference TRBV7-3 and TRBJ2-5 provide the parts outside the CDR3, is GAGVSQTPSNKVTEKGKYVELRCDPISGHTALYWYRQSLGQGPEFLIYFQGTGAADDSGLPNDRFFAVRPEGSVSTLKIQRTERGDSAVYLCASSLASGSGETQYFGPGTRLLVL.

This chain's CDR3 is CASISTDSYEQYF. In DNA, the CDR3 is TGTGCCAGCATAAGTACAGACTCCTACGAGCAGTACTTC. This chain links TRBV2 with TRBJ2-7; no firm D call. V was clipped by 7 bases and J by 0 bases, with 10 bases between them. This CDR3 is 13 amino acids long. The germline CDR1 and CDR2 sequences are SNHLY and FYNNEI.

The chain combines TRBV23-1 with TRBJ2-7, with TRBD2 matching 14 bases. TRBV23-1 qualifies as an ORF whose function is uncertain. The CDR3 loop spans 16 amino acids. The ends lost 4 bases at V and 7 bases at J; junction bases unmatched: 9. CDR3 DNA sequence: TGCGCCAGCAGTCCACAAGGGACTAGCGGGAGACGGGAGCAGTACTTC. Its protein product is CASSPQGTSGRREQYF.

The gene calls are TRBV6-5 and TRBJ1-1; D gene ambiguous. Germline V gene data show CDR1 as MNHEY and CDR2 as SVGAGI. V was clipped by 0 bases and J by 6 bases, with 11 bases between them. The CDR3 spans 14 residues. CDR3: CASSYSAGVAEAFF. The CDR3 region has the DNA TGTGCCAGCAGTTACTCTGCGGGAGTGGCTGAAGCTTTCTTT.

The gene calls are TRBV7-8 and TRBJ2-7; D is possibly TRBD2 (6 bases). The CDR3 extends over 15 amino acids. Germline CDR1 SGHVS, CDR2 FQNEAQ. V lost 5 bases to trimming and J lost 5 bases, with 19 bases between them. As DNA, the CDR3 is TGTGCCAGCAGCGGACGCACCGTTGGAGGGGACGAGCAGTACTTC. Its protein product is CASSGRTVGGDEQYF. Full variable domain (missing parts from reference TRBV7-8 and TRBJ2-7): GAGVSQSPRYKVAKRGQDVALRCDPISGHVSLFWYQQALGQGPEFLTYFQNEAQLDKSGLPSDRFFAERPEGSVSTLKIQRTQQEDSAVYLCASSGRTVGGDEQYFGPGTRLTVT.

This clone was counted between two and nine times. The chain links TRBV7-9 to TRBJ1-5; D is unresolved. This CDR3 is built from 14 residues. Germline V gene sequence: CDR1 SEHNR, CDR2 FQNEAQ (reference sequence). V lost 5 bases, J lost 0 bases, and 8 bases lay in between. The CDR3 spells CASSRDISNQPQHF. The CDR3 DNA reads as TGTGCCAGCAGCCGAGACATTAGCAATCAGCCCCAGCATTTT.

The V and J genes are TRBV7-9 and TRBJ2-7, with 10 bases lining up with TRBD1. The CDR3 extends over 16 amino acids. After removal of 5 bases from V and 2 bases from J, the junction contained 9 bases not matched to a gene. The germline V gene encodes CDR1 SEHNR and CDR2 FQNEAQ (reference sequence). CDR3 DNA sequence: TGTGCCAGCAGCCTCCAACTGACAGGGGGCACCTACGAGCAGTACTTC. Translation gives CASSLQLTGGTYEQYF.

This clone was observed a handful of times. V usage is TRBV28 and J usage is TRBJ1-5; no firm D call. V was shortened by 5 bases and J by 0 bases, with 17 bases between the two germline ends. Per the germline V gene, CDR1 is MDHEN and CDR2 is SYDVKM. This CDR3 comprises 17 residues. CDR3: CASSGLTTPYSNQPQHF. CDR3 sequence (DNA): TGTGCCAGCAGTGGACTGACGACACCTTATAGCAATCAGCCCCAGCATTTT.

The chain joins TRBV4-2 to TRBJ1-5, with D unresolved. Between the trimmed V and J ends, which lost 0 bases and 1 base, there was a span of 7 bases. The CDR3 has 15 amino acids. Germline V gives CDR1 LGHNA, CDR2 YNFKEQ. The CDR3 DNA sequence: TGTGCCAGCAGCCAAGATGGCGGGAGCAATCAGCCCCAGCATTTT. It is translated as CASSQDGGSNQPQHF.

V usage is TRBV6-1 and J usage is TRBJ2-3; 7 bases are shared with TRBD2. CDR1 is MNHNS, CDR2 SASEGT, per germline. This CDR3 comprises 17 residues. V was pared by 1 base and J by 2 bases, with 9 bases of the junction left unmatched. The CDR3 region has the DNA TGTGCCAGCAGTGAAGGTAGGGCGGGAGCTATCACAGATACGCAGTATTTT. Amino acid sequence: CASSEGRAGAITDTQYF.

The V gene is TRBV6-5, the J gene TRBJ1-3; D uncertain. Germline V gives CDR1 MNHEY, CDR2 SVGAGI. CDR3 length: 11 amino acids. V was clipped by 6 bases and J by 9 bases, with 9 bases between them. The CDR3 is CASSLGGTIYF. As DNA, the CDR3 is TGTGCCAGCAGCCTCGGTGGCACCATATATTTT.

The chain recombines TRBV29-1 with TRBJ1-2; 8 nucleotides agree with TRBD1. CDR1 and CDR2 (germline): SQVTM, ANQGSEA. With V trimmed by 3 bases and J by 6 bases, 12 bases remained unmatched. The CDR3 length is 15 residues. CDR3 residues: CSVDPANRGGNGYTF. In nucleotides, the CDR3 is TGCAGCGTTGATCCAGCCAACAGGGGGGGCAATGGCTACACCTTC.

The chain recombines TRBV19 with TRBJ1-2; D is undetermined. Trimming removed 4 bases at V and 8 bases at J, with 11 bases between. This CDR3 has 12 amino acids. In germline, CDR1 is LNHDA, CDR2 SQIVND (reference sequence). CDR3 DNA sequence: TGTGCCAGTAGTACAGGTCTCAAAGGCTACACCTTC. It specifies CASSTGLKGYTF.

This clone was recorded once. The chain's CDR3 is CASSSTGGWTEAFF. The CDR3 DNA sequence: TGTGCCAGCAGCTCGACAGGGGGCTGGACTGAAGCTTTCTTT. This chain joins TRBV7-9 and TRBJ1-1; TRBD1 aligns across 10 bases. Looked up from germline, CDR1 is SEHNR and CDR2 is FQNEAQ (reference sequence). J was trimmed by 5 bases and V by 4 bases; bases with no gene match: 4. The CDR3 length is 14 residues.

This clone was counted once. V usage is TRBV2 and J usage is TRBJ1-1; D may be TRBD1 (5 bases). V was cut by 8 bases and J by 0 bases, with 16 bases left in between. This CDR3 has 15 residues. Germline loops: CDR1 SNHLY, CDR2 FYNNEI. The CDR3 region has the DNA TGTGCCAGCGCCGAGATGCGGGGCTTGAACACTGAAGCTTTCTTT. It is translated as CASAEMRGLNTEAFF.

V gene TRBV11-3 combines with J gene TRBJ2-7, with 9 bases identical to TRBD2. This CDR3 comprises 19 residues. The V and J ends lost 0 bases and 0 bases, in that order; junction bases with no gene match: 12. Germline V gives CDR1 SGHNT, CDR2 YENEEA. The CDR3 region has the DNA TGTGCCAGCAGCTTAGAAGGGGCTAGCGGGAAGATTATCTCCTACGAGCAGTACTTC. Amino acid sequence: CASSLEGASGKIISYEQYF.

This chain connects TRBV11-2 to TRBJ1-5; D ambiguous. The CDR3 has 11 amino acids. The V gene lost 7 bases and the J gene lost 9 bases, with 10 bases spanning the gap. Germline V gene lookup returns CDR1 SGHAT and CDR2 FQNNGV. CDR3 DNA sequence: TGTGCCAGCATCCGCGGAGGGCCCCAGCATTTT. Protein product: CASIRGGPQHF.

The chain recombines TRBV5-1 with TRBJ2-4; possibly TRBD2 for D (5 bases). There are 12 residues in the CDR3. The germline gives CDR1 SGHRS, CDR2 YFSETQ. V gave up 4 bases and J gave up 6 bases, with 8 bases separating them. The chain's CDR3 is CASSGEGNIQYF. CDR3 DNA sequence: TGCGCCAGCAGCGGAGAGGGAAACATTCAGTACTTC.